Listed here is a single T cell receptor (beta chain). This sample was taken from a study of blood T cell repertoires in COVID-19. Study overall: Nucleic acid was either cDNA or gDNA, and it came from T cells, B-cell-depleted T cells, or PBMCs.

The V segment lost 3 bases and the J segment 0 bases; nucleotides outside the gene matches: 13. CDR1 and CDR2 from the germline V gene are SGHTS and YDEGEE. The CDR3 covers 18 residues. Source study methods: Reference gene primer amplification gave estimated nucleated cell counts. Generated by immunoSEQ multiplex PCR, the TCRdb table keeps only in-frame clones and is missing some. V, J and clone size derive from that table, while D and trimming were established from the DNA sequence. This table holds hundreds of thousands of clones, around 87% found once. V is TRBV5-8 and J is TRBJ2-7; the match to TRBD1 covers 9 bases. The sequence was collected from a man in his 60s who had recovered from COVID-19. The sample taken for sequencing was peripheral blood. The chain's CDR3 is CASSSAIRDRGSSYEQYF. In nucleotides, the CDR3 is TGTGCCAGCAGCTCCGCCATCCGTGACAGGGGGAGCTCCTACGAGCAGTACTTC.